What follows is one T cell receptor (beta chain) and its context. CDR3 size: 16 residues. The germline CDR1 and CDR2 sequences are SGHTA and FQGNSA. The J segment lost 0 bases and the V segment lost 5 bases, leaving 9 bases of the junction unmatched. This sample is drawn from a study of blood T cell repertoires in COVID-19. Sequenced by immunoSEQ multiplex PCR; TCRdb stores in-frame clones only, minus some. The sample shows under 140,000 clones, approximately 65% of them seen only once. The source material was peripheral blood. V and J are TRBV7-2 and TRBJ1-2, with TRBD1 matching 7 bases. This TCR came from a woman in her fifties or sixties with acute or convalescent COVID-19. As DNA, the CDR3 is TGTGCCAGCAGCCAAATAACAGGGGTTGCTAACTATGGCTACACCTTC. Its translation is CASSQITGVANYGYTF.